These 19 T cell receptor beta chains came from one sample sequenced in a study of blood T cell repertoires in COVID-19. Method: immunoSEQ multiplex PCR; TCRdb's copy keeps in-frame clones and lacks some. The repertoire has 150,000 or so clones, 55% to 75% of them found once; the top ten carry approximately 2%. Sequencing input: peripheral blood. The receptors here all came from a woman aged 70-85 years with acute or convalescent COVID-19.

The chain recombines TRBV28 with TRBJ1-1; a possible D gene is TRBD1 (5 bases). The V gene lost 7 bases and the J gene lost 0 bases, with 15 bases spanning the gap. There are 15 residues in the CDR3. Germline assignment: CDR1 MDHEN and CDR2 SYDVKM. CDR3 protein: CASTTSGTVNTEAFF. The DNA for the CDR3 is TGTGCCAGCACTACGTCAGGGACTGTGAACACTGAAGCTTTCTTT. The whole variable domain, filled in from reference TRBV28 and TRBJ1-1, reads DVKVTQSSRYLVKRTGEKVFLECVQDMDHENMFWYRQDPGLGLRLIYFSYDVKMKEKGDIPEGYSVSREKKERFSLILESASTNQTSMYLCASTTSGTVNTEAFFGQGTRLTVV.

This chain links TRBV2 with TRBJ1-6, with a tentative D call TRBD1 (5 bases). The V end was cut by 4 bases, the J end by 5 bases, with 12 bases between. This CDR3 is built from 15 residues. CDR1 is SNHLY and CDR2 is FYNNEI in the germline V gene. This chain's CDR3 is CASSVRQGDNSPLHF. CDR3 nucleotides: TGTGCCAGCAGTGTAAGACAAGGGGATAATTCACCCCTCCACTTT.

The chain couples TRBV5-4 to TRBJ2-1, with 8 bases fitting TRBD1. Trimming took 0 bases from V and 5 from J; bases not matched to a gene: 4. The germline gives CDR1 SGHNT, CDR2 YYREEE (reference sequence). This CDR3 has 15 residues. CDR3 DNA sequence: TGTGCCAGCAGCTTGGGGACAGGGAGTCACAATGAGCAGTTCTTC. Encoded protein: CASSLGTGSHNEQFF.

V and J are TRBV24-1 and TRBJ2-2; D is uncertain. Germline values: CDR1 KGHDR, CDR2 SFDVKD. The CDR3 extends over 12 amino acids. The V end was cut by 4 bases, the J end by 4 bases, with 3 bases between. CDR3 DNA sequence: TGTGCCACCAGTGACCTCACCGGGGAGCTGTTTTTT. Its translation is CATSDLTGELFF.

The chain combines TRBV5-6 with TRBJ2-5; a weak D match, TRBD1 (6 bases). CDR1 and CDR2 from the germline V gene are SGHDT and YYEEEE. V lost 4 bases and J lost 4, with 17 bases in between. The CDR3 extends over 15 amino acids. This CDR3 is CASSPRGSLRETQYF. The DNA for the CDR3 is TGTGCCAGCAGCCCGAGGGGGAGTCTAAGAGAGACCCAGTACTTC.

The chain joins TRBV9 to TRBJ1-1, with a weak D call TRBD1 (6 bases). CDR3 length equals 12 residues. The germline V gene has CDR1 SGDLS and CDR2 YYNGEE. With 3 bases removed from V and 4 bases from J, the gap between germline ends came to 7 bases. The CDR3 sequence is CASSGRGTEAFF. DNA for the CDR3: TGTGCCAGCAGCGGCAGGGGCACTGAAGCTTTCTTT.

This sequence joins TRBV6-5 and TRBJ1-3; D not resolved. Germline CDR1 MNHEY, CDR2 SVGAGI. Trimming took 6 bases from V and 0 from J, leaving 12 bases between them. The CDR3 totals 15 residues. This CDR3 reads CASRQDGVSGNTIYF. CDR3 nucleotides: TGTGCCAGCAGACAAGACGGAGTCTCTGGAAACACCATATATTTT.

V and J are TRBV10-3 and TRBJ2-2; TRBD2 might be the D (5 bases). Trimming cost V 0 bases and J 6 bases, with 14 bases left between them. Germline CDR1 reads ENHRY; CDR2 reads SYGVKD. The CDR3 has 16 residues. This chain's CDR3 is CAISESRAQEAGELFF. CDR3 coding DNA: TGTGCCATCAGTGAGTCAAGGGCTCAGGAGGCCGGGGAGCTGTTTTTT.

DNA for the CDR3: TGTGCCAGCAGCGTAGGACAGGGGGTTTCCGGGGAGCTGTTTTTT. Translation: CASSVGQGVSGELFF. The V call is TRBV9, the J call TRBJ2-2; 9 nucleotides match TRBD1. The V gene end was trimmed by 0 bases and the J gene end by 6 bases; junction bases not matched to a gene: 3. The CDR3 contains 15 residues. CDR1 is SGDLS, CDR2 YYNGEE, per germline.

The CDR3 sequence is CASSPLMGTSLFF. The CDR3 DNA reads TGCGCCAGCAGCCCATTAATGGGGACTAGCTTGTTCTTC. The rearrangement joins TRBV5-1 to TRBJ2-1; 9 nucleotides agree with TRBD2. The junction had 11 bases not matched to a gene; V was cut back by 4 bases and J by 15 bases. This CDR3 contains 13 residues. From germline, CDR1 is SGHRS and CDR2 YFSETQ.

CDR3: CASSQLGLAANTGELFF. In DNA, the CDR3 is TGCGCCAGCAGTCAATTAGGACTAGCAGCGAACACCGGGGAGCTGTTTTTT. The chain carries TRBV23-1 and TRBJ2-2, with 8 bases lining up with TRBD2. TRBV23-1 is recorded as an ORF, its role being uncertain. The CDR3 length is 17 residues. The trim removed 1 base at V and 0 bases at J, leaving 4 bases unmatched.

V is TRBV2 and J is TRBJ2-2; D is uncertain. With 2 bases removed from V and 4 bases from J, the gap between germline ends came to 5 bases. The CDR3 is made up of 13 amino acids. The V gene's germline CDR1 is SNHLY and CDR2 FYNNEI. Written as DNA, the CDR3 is TGTGCCAGCAGTGAAACGGGCACCGGGGAGCTGTTTTTT. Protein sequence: CASSETGTGELFF.

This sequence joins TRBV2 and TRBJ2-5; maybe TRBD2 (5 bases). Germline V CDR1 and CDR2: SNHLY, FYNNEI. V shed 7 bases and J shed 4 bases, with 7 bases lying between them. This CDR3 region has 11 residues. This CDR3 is CASKRVETQYF. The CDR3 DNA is TGTGCCAGCAAGAGGGTAGAGACCCAGTACTTC.

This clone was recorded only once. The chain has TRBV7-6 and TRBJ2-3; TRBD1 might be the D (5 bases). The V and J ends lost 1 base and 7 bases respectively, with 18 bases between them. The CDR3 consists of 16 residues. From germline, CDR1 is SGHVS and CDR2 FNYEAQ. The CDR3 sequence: CASSLGGRGQGNTQYF. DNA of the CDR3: TGTGCCAGCAGCTTAGGGGGTAGGGGCCAAGGTAATACGCAGTATTTT.

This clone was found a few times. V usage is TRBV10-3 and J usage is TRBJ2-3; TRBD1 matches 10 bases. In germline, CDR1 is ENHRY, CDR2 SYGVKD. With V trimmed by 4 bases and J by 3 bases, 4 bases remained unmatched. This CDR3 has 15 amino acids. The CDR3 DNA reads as TGTGCCATCAGTGGACAGGGGGCGTCGACAGATACGCAGTATTTT. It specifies CAISGQGASTDTQYF.

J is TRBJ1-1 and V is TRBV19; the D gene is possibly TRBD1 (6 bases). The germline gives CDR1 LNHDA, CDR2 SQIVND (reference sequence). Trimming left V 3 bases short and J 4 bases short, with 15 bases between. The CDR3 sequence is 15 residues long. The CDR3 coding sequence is TGTGCCAGTAGTATTTTCGCAGGGGCAATCACTGAAGCTTTCTTT. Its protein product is CASSIFAGAITEAFF. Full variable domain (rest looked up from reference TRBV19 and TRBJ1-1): DGGITQSPKYLFRKEGQNVTLSCEQNLNHDAMYWYRQDPGQGLRLIYYSQIVNDFQKGDIAEGYSVSREKKESFPLTVTSAQKNPTAFYLCASSIFAGAITEAFFGQGTRLTVV.

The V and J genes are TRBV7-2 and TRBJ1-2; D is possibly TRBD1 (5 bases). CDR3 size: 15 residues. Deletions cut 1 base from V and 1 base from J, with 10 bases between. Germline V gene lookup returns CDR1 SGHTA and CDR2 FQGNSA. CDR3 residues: CASSLVGGNNYGYTF. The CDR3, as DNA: TGTGCCAGCAGCTTAGTCGGGGGGAATAACTATGGCTACACCTTC.

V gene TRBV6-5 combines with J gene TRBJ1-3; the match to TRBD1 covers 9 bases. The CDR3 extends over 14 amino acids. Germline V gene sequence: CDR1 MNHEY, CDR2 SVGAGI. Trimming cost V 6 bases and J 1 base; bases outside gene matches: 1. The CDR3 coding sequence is TGTGCCAGCAGGGACAGGGGTTCTGGAAACACCATATATTTT. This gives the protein CASRDRGSGNTIYF.

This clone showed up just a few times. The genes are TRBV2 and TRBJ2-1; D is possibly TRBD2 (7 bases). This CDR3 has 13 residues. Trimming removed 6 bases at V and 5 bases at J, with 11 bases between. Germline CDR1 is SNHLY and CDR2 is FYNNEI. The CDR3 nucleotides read TGTGCCAGCAGGCGGGGGCCAAACAATGAGCAGTTCTTC. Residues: CASRRGPNNEQFF.